What follows describes a single TCR beta chain. The data belong to a study of control samples from healthy donors and cancer patients. Trimming cost V 4 bases and J 7 bases, with 10 bases left between them. In germline, CDR1 is LGHNA, CDR2 YSLEER. The CDR3 runs 12 residues. Repertoires were generated with immunoSEQ multiplex PCR, while TCRdb's copy carries only in-frame clones and drops some. This sample yields some 74,000 clones, of which 83% are seen a single time; around 14% belongs to the top ten. The chain uses TRBV4-3 and TRBJ1-2, with D tentatively TRBD1 (6 bases). Material: blood. The sequence was collected from a man aged 60 to 75 in good health. DNA of the CDR3: TGCGCCAGCAGCCTACAGGGAAGTGGCTACACCTTC. As protein: CASSLQGSGYTF.